This T cell receptor beta chain was found in a study of T cells after yellow fever vaccination. Regarding the study as a whole: Post-booster reappearance was seen for most primary-vaccination clones (about 95% CD4, 75% to 90% CD8). Weaker overall was a secondary response that nonetheless peaked faster, on day 5 versus 15. Only a small proportion of the clonotypes turned up in both the CD4 and the CD8 compartments, likely arising from convergent recombination.

TCRdb fed the 5' RACE reads into MiXCR, producing one record per CDR3 protein. Seen here are hundreds of thousands of distinct CDR3 sequences, around an eighth observed once, and the top ten hold around an eighth. Notes on this clonotype: The antigen remains unidentified.

CDR1 DFQATT and CDR2 SNEGSKA come from the germline V gene (reference sequence). CDR3 size: 15 residues. This specimen was PBMCs, taken on the day of the yellow fever booster vaccination. This sequence was found in a man aged 30 to 45 who received the YFV17D yellow fever vaccine. V is TRBV20-1 and J is TRBJ2-6; D unresolved. CDR3 nucleotide sequence: TGCAGCCTCCTTTCCTCATCCTCTGGGGCCAACGTCCTGACTTTC. This sequence encodes CSLLSSSSGANVLTF.